The 8 T cell receptor beta chains reported below all come from one sample, sequenced in a study of CD8 T cells in ankylosing spondylitis. TCRdb re-derived calls from the 5' RACE reads in MiXCR, one entry per CDR3 protein. The repertoire consists of about 230,000 distinct CDR3 sequences, with roughly 8% occurring once and the leading ten covering around 4.8%. The sequencing sample was made of blood, either unsorted or a sorted T cell fraction (not recorded which). These receptors were collected from a female donor with ankylosing spondylitis or in good health (not recorded which).

This clonotype was seen at least ten times. Here the CDR3 DNA reads TGTGCCAGCAGTGGAGATACGCAGTATTTT. Amino acid sequence: CASSGDTQYF. This chain uses TRBV7-8 with TRBJ2-3; the D is unclear. The germline CDR1 and CDR2 sequences are SGHVS and FQNEAQ. With 6 bases removed from V and 5 bases from J, the gap between germline ends came to 3 bases. The CDR3 covers 10 residues.

This clonotype was detected many times. The J gene is TRBJ2-2, the V gene TRBV12-3 or TRBV12-4, with 7 bases matching TRBD2. The CDR3 extends over 15 amino acids. Unmatched junction bases numbered 1, after V lost 3 bases and J lost 0 bases. The CDR3 DNA follows: TGTGCCAGCAGTTTGAGCGGGACGAACACCGGGGAGCTGTTTTTT. Translated: CASSLSGTNTGELFF.

In its sample, this clonotype was seen many times. J is TRBJ1-2 and V is TRBV20-1, with D possibly TRBD1 on 5 matching bases. The germline CDR1 and CDR2 sequences are DFQATT and SNEGSKA (reference sequence). The CDR3 consists of 13 residues. Trimming cost V 2 bases and J 1 base, with 8 bases left between them. The CDR3, as DNA: TGCAGTGCTAGATTGACAGTTAACTATGGCTACACCTTC. Translation gives CSARLTVNYGYTF.

This clonotype was recorded many times. The chain recombines TRBV12-3 or TRBV12-4 with TRBJ2-5; 10 bases agree with TRBD1. The CDR3 runs to 19 residues. V shed 6 bases, J shed 2 bases, and the junction held 18 bases outside the gene matches. CDR3 region: CASSEARRVGQGTQETQYF. The DNA for the CDR3 is TGTGCCAGCAGCGAAGCAAGGCGGGTGGGACAGGGGACACAAGAGACCCAGTACTTC.

This chain links TRBV7-9 with TRBJ2-1; no definite D call. V gave up 1 base and J gave up 10 bases, with 5 bases separating them. The CDR3 totals 11 residues. Germline V gene sequence: CDR1 SEHNR, CDR2 FQNEAQ (reference sequence). Here the CDR3 reads CASSLGQEQFF. CDR3 nucleotide sequence: TGTGCCAGCAGCTTAGGACAAGAGCAGTTCTTC. The full variable domain, its missing parts supplied by reference TRBV7-9 and TRBJ2-1, is DTGVSQNPRHKITKRGQNVTFRCDPISEHNRLYWYRQTLGQGPEFLTYFQNEAQLEKSRLLSDRFSAERPKGSFSTLEIQRTEQGDSAMYLCASSLGQEQFFGPGTRLTVL.

This clonotype has a count of ten or more. CDR3 sequence reads: CSVEEGGGNTEAFF. The CDR3 nucleotides are TGCAGCGTTGAAGAAGGGGGAGGGAACACTGAAGCTTTCTTT. The rearrangement joins TRBV29-1 to TRBJ1-1, with D maybe TRBD1 (6 bases). Trimming took off 0 bases at V and 1 base at J, with 9 bases between the two ends. Germline V gene sequence: CDR1 SQVTM, CDR2 ANQGSEA. This CDR3 contains 14 residues.

This clonotype was seen repeatedly, ten times or more. This chain uses TRBV6-2 or TRBV6-3 with TRBJ2-1; D not resolved. In germline, CDR1 is MNHEY, CDR2 SVGEGT. The CDR3 consists of 12 residues. V shed 8 bases and J shed 6 bases, with 11 bases lying between them. CDR3: CASFDQPNEQFF. CDR3 sequence (DNA): TGTGCCAGCTTCGACCAGCCCAATGAGCAGTTCTTC.

This clonotype was detected ten times or more. J is TRBJ2-6 and V is TRBV4-3; possible D gene TRBD1, 5 bases. Germline assignment: CDR1 LGHNA and CDR2 YSLEER. This CDR3 comprises 16 residues. Trimming took off 0 bases at V and 3 bases at J, with 9 bases between the two ends. This CDR3 reads CASSQDGANGANVLTF. Here the CDR3 DNA reads TGCGCCAGCAGCCAAGATGGGGCAAATGGGGCCAACGTCCTGACTTTC.